This entry is about one TCR beta chain. This clonotype was detected many times. Its antigen is unknown. The sample holds no much larger clone one base away, and base qualities are not on file. Ophthalmopathy patients had moderately to severely active disease, with a Clinical Activity Score of 3 or more, a NOSPECS grade of 4 or more, and a disease duration of less than 3 months. Patients with uncontrolled infections, other autoimmune diseases, pregnancy or lactation were excluded. Diagnoses were based on clinical symptoms, serum thyroxine and TRAb, thyroid ultrasound and orbital computed tomography. PBMCs were isolated from 8 to 10 ml of fresh peripheral blood by Ficoll-Paque density gradient centrifugation. Total RNA was extracted using Trizol reagent, and RNA quality was assessed on an Agilent 2100 Bioanalyzer. The sample is drawn from a study of T cells in Graves' hyperthyroidism and ophthalmopathy (dated by TCRdb to the late 2010s). With respect to the entire study: Peripheral blood was sampled at the time of initial diagnosis, prior to any treatment. To identify distinguishing TCR V-J signatures, a discovery cohort of about 100 patients was used, comprising 40 to 45 with Graves' ophthalmopathy and about 59 with stable Graves' hyperthyroidism. Whether ophthalmopathy could be predicted prospectively was tested in an independent validation cohort made up of roughly 19 hyperthyroidism patients plus 17 patients who later progressed to ophthalmopathy. The roughly 91 discovery patients were randomly divided into training and test sets at a 7:3 ratio. Thyroid tissue and blood T-cell repertoires from six Graves' hyperthyroidism patients were also compared in the study. Once sampling was done, hyperthyroidism patients were given methimazole at a starting dose of 30 mg daily, whereas ophthalmopathy patients were given high-dose intravenous methylprednisolone. The paper describes TCR Vbeta CDR3 sequencing of about 140 peripheral blood samples, made up of approximately 40 ophthalmopathy patients, more than 70 hyperthyroidism patients and 17 progressor patients.

Overall results and qualifications from the work: In cross-validation, a model built on a 13 V-J signature told ophthalmopathy apart from stable hyperthyroidism with 87.88% sensitivity and around 84% specificity, and in testing the same model reached 80%/75%. Most expanded thyroid clonotypes (frequency above 0.001) were also detected in blood, a finding suggesting that blood repertoires may reflect thyroid immune responses. During validation, the model predicted progression to ophthalmopathy a median of approximately 6 months ahead of onset, with almost 71% sensitivity and around 72% specificity. No statistical method was used to set the sample size in advance, and investigators knew the group allocation.

Including cysteine and phenylalanine, the CDR3 has 17 amino acids. Only the CDR3 DNA is retained, 51 bases long and in frame from the first base. The CDR1 and CDR2 encoded by the germline V gene are SGHTA and FQGNSA. Relative to germline, V is missing 5 bases and J is missing 2 bases, with 7 bases of the junction outside any gene match. The TCR beta CDR3 regions were amplified from the RNA transcripts. The TCR CDR3 was subjected to a first round of RT-PCR using the HTBI primer set and the Qiagen OneStep RT-PCR kit. Libraries were constructed in a second round of multiplex PCR, after which size selection and purification were performed. The libraries were sequenced on an Illumina HiSeq2000 using paired-end 100 bp reads. In the original analysis: SOAPnuke was used to process the raw data, with reads discarded if the reads contained adapters or uncalled bases, had a mean Phred below 15, or lacked an exact constant-primer or identifier match. COPE v1.2.5 was used to merge high-quality paired reads, and clonotypes were defined as unique nucleotide sequences. Clonotypes were aligned to IMGT TRBV, TRBD and TRBJ reference segments using MiTCR v1.1. The analysis included only V-J combinations with a frequency above 0.0001, which together covered more than 98% of the repertoires. The TCS score was defined as the ratio of F50 (clonal expansion) to E x V (chaos), calculated using BLOSUM62-based TCRdist between CDR3 peptides within each V-J. Welch's t-statistics and random forest reduced 514 V-J features to about 13, which were used in a naive Bayes classifier (R e1071). The public reads were quality trimmed at Q25 with fastp and then assembled into clones with MiXCR by TCRdb, keeping productive beta chains. Identical CDR3 proteins give one entry, which carries the most common genes and DNA. TCRdb's processing, not the study's, gives the V and J calls here. In this sample the table shows 500,000 or so distinct CDR3 sequences, around 15% of which occur a single time. The ten biggest clones cover roughly 29% of the sample.

This sequence uses TRBV7-2 and TRBJ2-2; 11 bases in the middle match TRBD1. The TCR originated in a woman younger than 45 with Graves' ophthalmopathy. The sample was blood. The nucleotide sequence is given as TGTGCCAGCAGCGCCCGGACAGGGGGCATAAACACCGGGGAGCTGTTTTTT. It encodes CASSARTGGINTGELFF.